One sample yielded the 2 T cell receptor beta chains listed below, sequenced in a study of blood T cells in healthy people across ages. Next came a second PCR, run for about 7 to 11 cycles, which used a sample-barcoded 5' primer along with a J-beta primer mix. Using its own MiXCR run on the 5' RACE reads, TCRdb lists one record per CDR3 protein. The repertoire includes about a million distinct CDR3 sequences, roughly half of them detected once, and about 20% sits in the top ten. The sequenced sample consisted of blood. All receptors come from a woman aged 60-70 years in good health.

The V call is TRBV10-3, the J call TRBJ2-7, with D uncertain. CDR3 size: 14 residues. CDR1 ENHRY and CDR2 SYGVKD come from the germline V gene. V dropped 6 bases and J dropped 5 bases, with 17 bases sitting between them. The CDR3 DNA reads as TGTGCCATCAGGGAGCCGCGGAGCCCCCACGAGCAGTACTTC. This translates into CAIREPRSPHEQYF.

The rearrangement uses TRBV20-1 and TRBJ2-3, with D unclear. The germline V gene has CDR1 DFQATT and CDR2 SNEGSKA (reference sequence). Trimming took off 5 bases at V and 5 bases at J, with 8 bases between the two ends. The CDR3 is made up of 11 amino acids. In DNA, the CDR3 is TGCAGTGCTCGACTCCTAGATACGCAGTATTTT. Translation: CSARLLDTQYF.